The 26 T cell receptor beta chains below were found in one sample sequenced in a study of blood T cell repertoires in COVID-19. Sequencing was performed with immunoSEQ multiplex PCR; in TCRdb, only in-frame clones are kept and a portion is missing. The table records about 58,000 clones, 70% to 90% of them present only once. What was sequenced was peripheral blood. Every receptor here comes from a woman in her 70s with active COVID-19.

The chain is built from TRBV30 and TRBJ2-7; 9 nucleotides line up with TRBD1. This CDR3 is 16 amino acids long. Germline-derived CDR1 and CDR2 are GTSNPN and SVGIG (reference sequence). The trim removed 1 base at V and 0 bases at J, leaving 7 bases unmatched. Written as DNA, the CDR3 is TGTGCCTGGAGTGCAGGACAGGGGAAGTTCTCCTACGAGCAGTACTTC. This translates into CAWSAGQGKFSYEQYF.

The chain recombines TRBV6-2 or TRBV6-3 with TRBJ1-1, with D hard to call. This CDR3 region has 13 residues. The germline V and J ends were trimmed by 3 bases and 3 bases, with 8 bases remaining between them. The germline V gene has CDR1 MNHEY and CDR2 SVGEGT. The CDR3 DNA follows: TGTGCCAGCAGTTATTCCCCAGACACTGAAGCTTTCTTT. Amino acids: CASSYSPDTEAFF.

The chain recombines TRBV7-9 with TRBJ1-4; D not resolved. The germline CDR1 and CDR2 sequences are SEHNR and FQNEAQ (reference sequence). V lost 6 bases and J lost 5, with 16 bases in between. This CDR3 has 15 amino acids. The CDR3 bases are TGTGCCAGCAGTGACACCGGGATAATAAATGAAAAACTGTTTTTT. It translates to CASSDTGIINEKLFF. The entire variable domain, with the rest obtained from reference TRBV7-9 and TRBJ1-4, is as follows: DTGVSQNPRHKITKRGQNVTFRCDPISEHNRLYWYRQTLGQGPEFLTYFQNEAQLEKSRLLSDRFSAERPKGSFSTLEIQRTEQGDSAMYLCASSDTGIINEKLFFGSGTQLSVL.

This rearrangement joins TRBV14 to TRBJ1-2; unclear D gene. The V and J ends lost 0 bases and 5 bases respectively, with 16 bases between them. The CDR3 sequence is 16 residues long. CDR1 is SGHDN and CDR2 is FVKESK in the germline V gene. CDR3 protein: CASSQEWRVSIYGYTF. The CDR3 nucleotides are TGTGCCAGCAGCCAAGAGTGGAGGGTCTCCATTTATGGCTACACCTTC. Full variable domain (remainder filled in from reference TRBV14 and TRBJ1-2): EAGVTQFPSHSVIEKGQTVTLRCDPISGHDNLYWYRRVMGKEIKFLLHFVKESKQDESGMPNNRFLAERTGGTYSTLKVQPAELEDSGVYFCASSQEWRVSIYGYTFGSGTRLTVV.

The CDR3: CASSLAQTGEKLFF. Written as DNA, the CDR3 is TGCGCCAGCAGCTTGGCACAGACCGGCGAAAAACTGTTTTTT. The V call is TRBV5-1, the J call TRBJ1-4; D gene uncertain. The CDR3 runs 14 residues. Germline loops: CDR1 SGHRS, CDR2 YFSETQ. The ends were cut back, 0 bases at V and 8 bases at J, with 11 bases in the middle.

This chain links TRBV18 with TRBJ2-1; D is possibly TRBD2 (8 bases). In germline, CDR1 is KGHSH, CDR2 LQKENI. There are 22 residues in the CDR3. Trimming cost V 0 bases and J 3 bases, with 30 bases left between them. CDR3 coding DNA: TGTGCCAGCTCACCACCGTACAAATGGGACAGCGGGAGTAACTTATACTACAATGAGCAGTTCTTC. Protein sequence: CASSPPYKWDSGSNLYYNEQFF.

The chain joins TRBV28 to TRBJ2-7; TRBD2 matches 10 bases. V gave up 6 bases and J gave up 7 bases; unmatched junction bases: 3. There are 12 residues in the CDR3. The germline V gene encodes CDR1 MDHEN and CDR2 SYDVKM. The CDR3 spells CASRGLAREQYF. Written as DNA, the CDR3 is TGTGCCAGCAGGGGACTAGCGCGTGAGCAGTACTTC. Based on the CDR3 plus reference TRBV28 and TRBJ2-7, the full variable domain is DVKVTQSSRYLVKRTGEKVFLECVQDMDHENMFWYRQDPGLGLRLIYFSYDVKMKEKGDIPEGYSVSREKKERFSLILESASTNQTSMYLCASRGLAREQYFGPGTRLTVT.

The CDR3: CASSQSKGESSGNTIYF. The CDR3 DNA is TGCGCCAGCAGTCAATCGAAGGGGGAGAGCTCTGGAAACACCATATATTTT. The V gene is TRBV23-1, the J gene TRBJ1-3; D perhaps matches TRBD1 (6 bases). TRBV23-1 counts as an open reading frame of uncertain function. The CDR3 loop spans 17 amino acids. V was shortened by 0 bases and J by 0 bases, with 12 bases between the two germline ends.

J is TRBJ2-7 and V is TRBV6-5, with a weak D call TRBD2 (5 bases). This CDR3 is built from 14 residues. The germline V gene encodes CDR1 MNHEY and CDR2 SVGAGI. V was shortened by 7 bases and J by 8 bases, with 21 bases between the two germline ends. Written as DNA, the CDR3 is TGTGCCAGCAATCCGGGGAAACAACTTACGAAGCAGTACTTC. This encodes CASNPGKQLTKQYF.

This clone was picked up one time. The genes are TRBV10-1 and TRBJ2-7; D is unclear. CDR1 and CDR2 from the germline V gene are WNHNN and SYGVQD (reference sequence). CDR3 length: 14 residues. V was pared by 0 bases and J by 1 base, with 7 bases between. The CDR3 loop is CASSESGGSYEQYF. CDR3 nucleotides: TGCGCCAGCAGTGAGTCAGGCGGATCCTACGAGCAGTACTTC.

This clone was detected once. The chain combines TRBV27 with TRBJ2-1; 8 bases fit TRBD1. V lost 7 bases to trimming and J lost 5 bases; unmatched junction nucleotides: 10. In germline, CDR1 is MNHEY, CDR2 SMNVEV (reference sequence). The CDR3 sequence is 15 residues long. For the CDR3, the DNA is TGTGCCAGCACCTATAAGACAGGGGTCAACAATGAGCAGTTCTTC. Protein sequence: CASTYKTGVNNEQFF.

This chain uses TRBV15 with TRBJ2-3; 14 bases agree with TRBD2. The V and J ends lost 8 bases and 5 bases, in that order; junction bases with no gene match: 3. Germline values: CDR1 LNHNV, CDR2 YYDKDF (reference sequence). CDR3 length: 14 amino acids. Written as DNA, the CDR3 is TGTGCCACCGGGACTAGCGGGAGTTTAGATACGCAGTATTTT. This gives the protein CATGTSGSLDTQYF.

The chain has TRBV7-2 and TRBJ1-1, with a tentative D call TRBD1 (6 bases). The V and J ends lost 5 bases and 1 base respectively, with 14 bases between them. From germline, CDR1 is SGHTA and CDR2 FQGNSA. The CDR3 runs to 15 residues. The CDR3 sequence: CASSRGGRKNTEAFF. CDR3 bases: TGTGCCAGCAGCAGGGGGGGACGGAAGAACACTGAAGCTTTCTTT. Combining the CDR3 with reference TRBV7-2 and TRBJ1-1 gives the whole variable domain GAGVSQSPSNKVTEKGKDVELRCDPISGHTALYWYRQSLGQGLEFLIYFQGNSAPDKSGLPSDRFSAERTGGSVSTLTIQRTQQEDSAVYLCASSRGGRKNTEAFFGQGTRLTVV.

The chain joins TRBV6-6 to TRBJ1-2, with D tentatively TRBD1 (6 bases). The germline CDR1 and CDR2 sequences are MNHNY and SVGAGI (reference sequence). CDR3 length equals 18 residues. V shed 5 bases and J shed 1 base, with 23 bases lying between them. The CDR3 DNA follows: TGTGCCAGCAGTCCCATCCCGGGACAAGAGAAACTTAACTATGGCTACACCTTC. Translated: CASSPIPGQEKLNYGYTF.

The gene calls are TRBV28 and TRBJ1-5, with a tentative D call TRBD1 (5 bases). CDR1 and CDR2 (germline): MDHEN, SYDVKM. Trimming pared 6 bases from V and 1 base from J, leaving 10 bases between. This CDR3 contains 14 residues. The CDR3 loop reads CASSPGGSNQPQHF. CDR3 nucleotide sequence: TGTGCCAGCAGCCCCGGGGGAAGCAATCAGCCCCAGCATTTT.

The rearrangement joins TRBV11-2 to TRBJ2-7; 9 bases fit TRBD1. The germline CDR1 and CDR2 sequences are SGHAT and FQNNGV. Trimming removed 6 bases from V and 1 base from J; junction bases left unmatched: 10. There are 16 residues in the CDR3. Here the CDR3 reads CASRPIRDRVSYEQYF. DNA of the CDR3: TGTGCCAGCAGGCCTATCCGGGACAGGGTATCCTACGAGCAGTACTTC.

The chain joins TRBV5-8 to TRBJ1-4; TRBD1 matches at 7 bases. Germline CDR1 is SGHTS and CDR2 is YDEGEE. V shed 4 bases and J 17 bases; nucleotides not matched to a gene: 14. This CDR3 region has 13 residues. Here the CDR3 reads CASSPRRQGYGFF. CDR3 DNA sequence: TGTGCCAGCAGCCCGCGGCGACAGGGATACGGTTTTTTT.

The genes are TRBV11-2 and TRBJ2-5; D is undetermined. CDR1 is SGHAT, CDR2 FQNNGV, per germline. Trimming removed 4 bases from V and 0 bases from J, with 9 bases in between. The CDR3 loop spans 14 amino acids. CDR3 in DNA: TGTGCCAGCAGCTCTCCCCCGTACCAAGAGACCCAGTACTTC. Amino acids: CASSSPPYQETQYF.

This clone was picked up one time. The rearrangement joins TRBV6-2 or TRBV6-3 to TRBJ2-7, with 7 bases fitting TRBD2. The V segment lost 4 bases and the J segment 2 bases; nucleotides outside the gene matches: 8. There are 15 residues in the CDR3. CDR1 MNHEY and CDR2 SVGEGT come from the germline V gene. CDR3 sequence reads: CASSLPGGSTYEQYF. DNA of the CDR3: TGTGCCAGCAGTTTACCGGGAGGTTCCACCTACGAGCAGTACTTC.

The chain uses TRBV7-8 and TRBJ2-2; D ambiguous. Trimming pared 0 bases from V and 2 bases from J, leaving 4 bases between. Germline CDR1 and CDR2: SGHVS and FQNEAQ. CDR3 length equals 14 residues. The CDR3 nucleotides are TGTGCCAGCAGCTTAGCCGTAAACACCGGGGAGCTGTTTTTT. This gives the protein CASSLAVNTGELFF.

The chain is built from TRBV5-1 and TRBJ2-3; the D is unclear. Looked up from germline, CDR1 is SGHRS and CDR2 is YFSETQ. The length of the CDR3 is 12 residues. V was clipped by 5 bases and J by 3 bases, with 7 bases between them. CDR3 bases: TGCGCCAGCAGACCAGAAACAGATACGCAGTATTTT. Translated: CASRPETDTQYF.

The chain is built from TRBV5-1 and TRBJ1-2; D may be TRBD1 (6 bases). Germline CDR1 SGHRS, CDR2 YFSETQ. Deletions cut 0 bases from V and 5 bases from J, with 11 bases between. The length of the CDR3 is 14 residues. The CDR3 DNA reads TGCGCCAGCAGCTTGGACCAAGGGGGTTATGGCTACACCTTC. It is translated as CASSLDQGGYGYTF. Full variable domain (rest looked up from reference TRBV5-1 and TRBJ1-2): KAGVTQTPRYLIKTRGQQVTLSCSPISGHRSVSWYQQTPGQGLQFLFEYFSETQRNKGNFPGRFSGRQFSNSRSEMNVSTLELGDSALYLCASSLDQGGYGYTFGSGTRLTVV.

The chain has TRBV2 and TRBJ2-5, with 11 bases lining up with TRBD2. The V gene's germline CDR1 is SNHLY and CDR2 FYNNEI. The CDR3 is made up of 15 amino acids. Germline trimming cut 6 bases from V and 4 bases from J; bases unmatched to any gene: 7. The DNA for the CDR3 is TGTGCCAGCAGCCAGACTAGCGGGGTTCTAGAGACCCAGTACTTC. Its protein product is CASSQTSGVLETQYF.

V usage is TRBV4-2 and J usage is TRBJ2-7; possibly TRBD1 for D (6 bases). V was shortened by 4 bases and J by 3 bases, with 16 bases between the two germline ends. This CDR3 has 15 amino acids. Per the germline V gene, CDR1 is LGHNA and CDR2 is YNFKEQ. CDR3 amino acids: CASSPKKDSDYEQYF. CDR3 bases: TGTGCCAGCAGCCCGAAGAAGGACAGCGACTACGAGCAGTACTTC.

The chain is built from TRBV12-3 or TRBV12-4 and TRBJ2-1; 7 bases are a match to TRBD1. The CDR3 sequence is 13 residues long. J lost 1 base, V lost 8 bases, and 2 bases had no gene match. CDR3 DNA: TGTGCCAGCGGACAGGAGTCCTACAATGAGCAGTTCTTC. Its protein is CASGQESYNEQFF.

V gene TRBV6-5 combines with J gene TRBJ2-7; 8 positions agree with TRBD2. The germline gives CDR1 MNHEY, CDR2 SVGAGI. The V gene end was trimmed by 7 bases and the J gene end by 4 bases; junction bases not matched to a gene: 9. This CDR3 has 14 residues. This CDR3 reads CASTQPGLGYEQYF. CDR3 bases: TGTGCCAGCACCCAACCGGGACTAGGGTACGAGCAGTACTTC.